This T cell receptor beta chain was sequenced during a study of blood T cells in healthy people across ages. For the study at large: About one barcoded beta molecule per two T cells was the capture yield of template switching. Broader study findings: More naive CD4+ cells and higher diversity marked long-lived donors relative to aged donors. Roughly linear age-related decline in beta diversity appeared, significant by age around 40.

About this clonotype: Its antigen is as yet unknown.

PCR was performed a second time for roughly 7 to 12 cycles using a sample-barcoded 5' primer and a J-beta primer mix. TCRdb independently ran MiXCR on the 5' RACE reads; one entry per CDR3 protein. The sample comprises 600,000 to 650,000 distinct CDR3 sequences, roughly 58% of which are singletons, and 35% to 40% rests with the top ten. The sequencing sample was made of blood. This TCR was recovered from a man aged 55 to 70 in good health.

The CDR3: CASSLTQGFGPMKNGYTF. The CDR3 DNA is TGTGCCAGCAGCCTAACACAGGGTTTTGGCCCTATGAAGAATGGCTACACCTTC. The chain joins TRBV28 to TRBJ1-2; TRBD1 is a possible D gene (6 bases). Deletions cut 6 bases from V and 6 bases from J, with 29 bases between. Germline lookup yields CDR1 MDHEN and CDR2 SYDVKM. The CDR3 consists of 18 residues.